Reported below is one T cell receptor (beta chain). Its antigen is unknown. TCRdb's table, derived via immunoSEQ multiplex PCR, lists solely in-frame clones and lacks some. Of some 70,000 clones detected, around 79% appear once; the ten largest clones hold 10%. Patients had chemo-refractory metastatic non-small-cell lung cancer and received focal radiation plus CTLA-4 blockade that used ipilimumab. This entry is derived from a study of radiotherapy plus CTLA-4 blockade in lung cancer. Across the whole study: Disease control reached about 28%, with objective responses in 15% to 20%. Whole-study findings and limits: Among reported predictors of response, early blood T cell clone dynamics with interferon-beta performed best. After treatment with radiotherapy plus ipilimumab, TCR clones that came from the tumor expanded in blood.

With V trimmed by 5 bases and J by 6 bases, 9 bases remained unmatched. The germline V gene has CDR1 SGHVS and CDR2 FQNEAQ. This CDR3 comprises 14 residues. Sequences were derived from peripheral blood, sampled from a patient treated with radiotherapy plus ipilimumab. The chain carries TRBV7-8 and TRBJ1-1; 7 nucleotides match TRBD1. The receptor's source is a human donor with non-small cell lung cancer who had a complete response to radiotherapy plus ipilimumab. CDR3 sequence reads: CASSLTGWGAEAFF. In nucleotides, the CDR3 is TGTGCCAGCAGCCTGACAGGGTGGGGCGCTGAAGCTTTCTTT.